This entry is about one T cell receptor (beta chain). The antigen is unknown. The data derive from a study of T cell responses to AZD1222 COVID-19 vaccine. Study-wide results and limits: Spike-spanning, vaccine-associated CD4 TCRs were dominant at 160-218 and 743-854.

Some clones are missing from TCRdb's copy, which holds only in-frame ones; the method was immunoSEQ multiplex PCR. The top ten hold around 5% of the sample, which has approximately 150,000 clones, more than 85% seen once. This CDR3 is 15 amino acids long. Germline loops: CDR1 MNHEY, CDR2 SVGAGI. The V gene lost 7 bases and the J gene lost 1 base, with 16 bases spanning the gap. The clonotype was recovered from an adult in good health. The chain carries TRBV6-5 and TRBJ1-1; the D is unclear. Sequencing used peripheral blood, obtained on day 0 of AZD1222 vaccination. CDR3: CASTPGRRTNTEAFF. CDR3 nucleotide sequence: TGTGCCAGCACCCCGGGTCGGCGGACGAACACTGAAGCTTTCTTT.